A selection of T cell receptor beta chains follows, all from one sample in a study of shared clonotypes between healthy human individuals. The protocol was immunoSEQ multiplex PCR, while the TCRdb copy is restricted to in-frame clones and leaves out a portion. The repertoire holds approximately 440,000 clones, around 77% seen once, with 12% in the top ten. Source material: PBMCs. Every receptor here comes from a woman in her thirties or forties in good health. Some clones in this sample may be carry-over from other donors' samples. CDR3s include the opening cysteine and the closing phenylalanine or tryptophan. A D gene is named only where the DNA matches it firmly. Expanded clones get a size class; other rows say once, few or many, or leave the size out.

CDR3: CASSQSAGLARNEQFF
DNA: TGTGCCAGCAGCCAGTCCGCGGGACTAGCGAGAAATGAGCAGTTCTTC
D: TRBD2
V: TRBV9
size: .
J: TRBJ2-1

CDR3: CASSLAQVSGNTIYF
DNA: TGTGCCAGCAGCTTAGCACAGGTCTCTGGAAACACCATATATTTT
D: .
V: TRBV7-9
size: few
J: TRBJ1-3

CDR3: CASSDVADSTDTQYF
DNA: TGTGCCAGCAGTGATGTAGCGGATTCCACAGATACGCAGTATTTT
D: .
V: TRBV6-4
size: few
J: TRBJ2-3

CDR3: CASSSLAGGDYEQYF
DNA: TGTGCCAGCAGTTCTCTAGCGGGAGGTGACTACGAGCAGTACTTC
D: TRBD2
V: TRBV28
size: once
J: TRBJ2-7

CDR3: CASSPPGLPYEQYF
DNA: TGTGCCAGCAGCCCCCCCGGGTTGCCCTACGAGCAGTACTTC
D: .
V: TRBV5-4
size: .
J: TRBJ2-7

CDR3: CASSRVGVYEQYF
DNA: TGTGCCAGCAGTAGGGTGGGGGTCTACGAGCAGTACTTC
D: .
V: TRBV27
size: .
J: TRBJ2-7

CDR3: CASSVQGGLDTEAFF
DNA: TGTGCCAGCAGCGTCCAGGGAGGGTTGGACACTGAAGCTTTCTTT
D: .
V: TRBV9
size: few
J: TRBJ1-1

CDR3: CASTLGGEWETQYF
DNA: TGTGCCAGCACACTAGGGGGGGAGTGGGAGACCCAGTACTTC
D: .
V: TRBV28
size: .
J: TRBJ2-5

CDR3: CASSLSGDLYNEQFF
DNA: TGTGCCAGCAGTTTGAGTGGGGATTTATACAATGAGCAGTTCTTC
D: .
V: TRBV28
size: .
J: TRBJ2-1

CDR3: CASSALLRGRNTGELFF
DNA: TGTGCCAGCAGCGCCCTCCTACGCGGGAGGAACACCGGGGAGCTGTTTTTT
D: TRBD2
V: TRBV7-9
size: .
J: TRBJ2-2